Shown below are 27 T cell receptor beta chains from a single sample sequenced in a study of T-cell memory formation after mild COVID-19. Via MiXCR, TCRdb re-called the 5' RACE reads, giving one row per CDR3 protein. The sample records approximately 260,000 distinct CDR3 sequences, 15% to 20% being singletons. Sequencing was performed on PBMCs or a T cell subset sorted from them (not recorded which). These receptors all come from a man between 18 and 35 years old who had mild COVID-19 (a few samples of this study predate the infection). Cell type and time point are not known.

This rearrangement joins TRBV5-1 to TRBJ1-1; tentative D call: TRBD1 (6 bases). With 0 bases removed from V and 4 bases from J, the gap between germline ends came to 13 bases. This CDR3 region has 15 residues. CDR1 is SGHRS and CDR2 is YFSETQ in the germline V gene. The DNA of the CDR3 is TGCGCCAGCAGCTTGGTCCCTTCACAGGGCACTGAAGCTTTCTTT. This sequence encodes CASSLVPSQGTEAFF.

The chain employs TRBV29-1 and TRBJ2-3; tentatively, D is TRBD2 (5 bases). V was pared by 6 bases and J by 1 base, with 8 bases between. Germline assignment: CDR1 SQVTM and CDR2 ANQGSEA. The CDR3 spans 12 residues. Here the CDR3 reads CSVGIGTDTQYF. The CDR3, as DNA: TGCAGCGTCGGGATTGGCACAGATACGCAGTATTTT.

The table lists this clonotype with a few counts. The rearrangement uses TRBV24-1 and TRBJ2-5; the D is unclear. V dropped 7 bases and J dropped 0 bases, with 8 bases sitting between them. The CDR3 runs to 13 residues. The germline gives CDR1 KGHDR, CDR2 SFDVKD. The CDR3 nucleotides are TGTGCCACCAGGAGACCGAACCAAGAGACCCAGTACTTC. As protein: CATRRPNQETQYF.

The J gene is TRBJ1-1, the V gene TRBV2; 9 bases line up with TRBD1. The V gene end was trimmed by 6 bases and the J gene end by 6 bases; junction bases not matched to a gene: 11. The CDR3 extends over 15 amino acids. Germline V CDR1 and CDR2: SNHLY, FYNNEI. CDR3 in DNA: TGTGCCAGCAGCCCGGGACAGGGAGAAGGCCCTGAAGCTTTCTTT. Translated: CASSPGQGEGPEAFF.

The J gene is TRBJ2-7, the V gene TRBV20-1; no clear D gene. Trimming stripped 6 bases from V and 2 bases from J, with 11 bases between. In germline, CDR1 is DFQATT, CDR2 SNEGSKA (reference sequence). There are 12 residues in the CDR3. In nucleotides, the CDR3 is TGCAGTGCAACCGACTTTACCTACGAGCAGTACGTC. Amino acid sequence: CSATDFTYEQYV.

This clonotype was seen a handful of times. This chain joins TRBV6-1 and TRBJ2-2; tentative D call: TRBD1 (5 bases). This CDR3 has 16 residues. CDR1 MNHNS and CDR2 SASEGT come from the germline V gene. The V end lost 3 bases, the J end lost 4 bases, and 15 bases lay between the germline ends. As DNA, the CDR3 is TGTGCCAGCAGTGACAAGTCGCGACAGATCACCGGGGAGCTGTTTTTT. Translation: CASSDKSRQITGELFF.

J is TRBJ2-2 and V is TRBV19; D perhaps matches TRBD2 (6 bases). The V gene lost 3 bases and the J gene lost 6 bases, with 11 bases spanning the gap. This CDR3 is 14 amino acids long. Germline V gene sequence: CDR1 LNHDA, CDR2 SQIVND (reference sequence). CDR3 bases: TGTGCCAGTAGTATCTCCCTAGCGTCCGGGGAGCTGTTTTTT. Its protein is CASSISLASGELFF.

The genes are TRBV28 and TRBJ2-3; a possible D gene is TRBD2 (5 bases). Trimming took 6 bases from V and 1 from J, leaving 11 bases between them. The CDR3 totals 14 residues. In germline, CDR1 is MDHEN, CDR2 SYDVKM. Here the CDR3 reads CASSREAGTDTQYF. In nucleotides, the CDR3 is TGTGCCAGCAGCCGGGAAGCAGGCACAGATACGCAGTATTTT.

The rearrangement uses TRBV12-3 or TRBV12-4 and TRBJ1-2; no definite D call. This CDR3 contains 14 residues. Trimming took off 9 bases at V and 0 bases at J, with 14 bases between the two ends. This CDR3 reads CARSFGGTNYGYTF. The DNA for the CDR3 is TGTGCCAGAAGCTTTGGAGGTACTAACTATGGCTACACCTTC.

The rearrangement uses TRBV18 and TRBJ2-7, with a tentative D call TRBD1 (6 bases). CDR3 size: 13 residues. V was pared by 4 bases and J by 4 bases, with 11 bases between. Germline V gene sequence: CDR1 KGHSH, CDR2 LQKENI. This CDR3 is CASSHSGHYEQYV. The CDR3 bases are TGTGCCAGCTCACACTCGGGACATTACGAGCAGTACGTC.

This clonotype showed up just a few times. Here the CDR3 reads CSVAGARDTQYF. The CDR3 nucleotides are TGCAGCGTTGCAGGGGCCCGAGATACGCAGTATTTT. The chain uses TRBV29-1 and TRBJ2-3; D is perhaps TRBD1 (6 bases). The CDR3 runs to 12 residues. V was pared by 4 bases and J by 5 bases, with 10 bases between. CDR1 is SQVTM and CDR2 is ANQGSEA in the germline V gene.

This clonotype was counted between two and nine times. CDR3 in amino acids: CSVGTPEAFF. Here the CDR3 DNA reads TGCAGCGTTGGGACACCTGAAGCTTTCTTT. This sequence joins TRBV29-1 and TRBJ1-1; D may be TRBD1 (5 bases). CDR1 SQVTM and CDR2 ANQGSEA come from the germline V gene. CDR3 length: 10 residues. The V end lost 4 bases, the J end lost 6 bases, and 6 bases lay between the germline ends.

The rearrangement uses TRBV6-2 or TRBV6-3 and TRBJ2-2; D is undetermined. The V gene lost 0 bases and the J gene lost 7 bases, with 6 bases spanning the gap. Germline V gene lookup returns CDR1 MNHEY and CDR2 SVGEGT. The CDR3 has 13 amino acids. CDR3 residues: CASSYSIYGELFF. The DNA of the CDR3 is TGTGCCAGCAGTTACTCGATTTACGGGGAGCTGTTTTTT.

The genes are TRBV12-3 or TRBV12-4 and TRBJ2-5; 9 bases are a match to TRBD2. The V gene end was trimmed by 5 bases and the J gene end by 1 base; junction bases not matched to a gene: 11. The CDR3 has 17 amino acids. The CDR3 sequence is CASSPGWVAGVQETQYF. The CDR3 nucleotides are TGTGCCAGCAGTCCCGGGTGGGTAGCGGGGGTCCAAGAGACCCAGTACTTC.

CDR3 sequence: CSAREGFLNQPQHF. In DNA, the CDR3 is TGCAGTGCTAGAGAGGGGTTTCTGAATCAGCCCCAGCATTTT. The V call is TRBV20-1, the J call TRBJ1-5; D not certain. V was shortened by 0 bases and J by 4 bases, with 10 bases between the two germline ends. This CDR3 is built from 14 residues. The V gene's germline CDR1 is DFQATT and CDR2 SNEGSKA (reference sequence).

The chain combines TRBV7-2 with TRBJ2-5; 9 nucleotides align to TRBD1. This CDR3 region has 12 residues. Germline CDR1 and CDR2: SGHTA and FQGNSA. Trimming took 5 bases from V and 9 from J; bases not matched to a gene: 4. This chain's CDR3 is CASSTRTGAQYF. CDR3 coding DNA: TGTGCCAGCAGCACCCGGACAGGGGCCCAGTACTTC.

A few counts support this clonotype. The CDR3: CASSPPAGASTDTQYF. The DNA of the CDR3 is TGTGCCAGCAGTCCTCCGGCCGGAGCCAGCACAGATACGCAGTATTTT. J is TRBJ2-3 and V is TRBV7-9; D gene ambiguous. Deletions cut 6 bases from V and 0 bases from J, with 16 bases between. Germline CDR1 is SEHNR and CDR2 is FQNEAQ (reference sequence). There are 16 residues in the CDR3.

This clonotype appeared a few times. CDR3 DNA: TGTGCCAGCATTAGCGACAGGGCGAGAGATCAGCCCCAGCATTTT. It codes for CASISDRARDQPQHF. V gene TRBV6-2 or TRBV6-3 combines with J gene TRBJ1-5; TRBD1 matches at 7 bases. Germline V gives CDR1 MNHEY, CDR2 SVGEGT. CDR3 length: 15 amino acids. V lost 7 bases and J lost 5; bases outside the gene matches: 11.

This clonotype was seen ten or more times. The J gene is TRBJ2-7, the V gene TRBV5-1; D uncertain. Germline V gives CDR1 SGHRS, CDR2 YFSETQ. The CDR3 has 17 amino acids. The V end lost 0 bases, the J end lost 4 bases, and 20 bases lay between the germline ends. CDR3 in amino acids: CASSLVIGSYRTYEQYF. CDR3 DNA sequence: TGCGCCAGCAGCTTGGTCATAGGGTCATATCGGACGTACGAGCAGTACTTC.

The rearrangement links TRBV7-9 to TRBJ1-1, with D unclear. This CDR3 contains 12 residues. V was clipped by 3 bases and J by 9 bases, with 11 bases between them. Germline CDR1 reads SEHNR; CDR2 reads FQNEAQ (reference sequence). CDR3 sequence reads: CASSFLNSQAFF. The CDR3, as DNA: TGTGCCAGCAGCTTCCTAAACAGCCAAGCTTTCTTT.

This clonotype was seen more than once but under ten times. This chain uses TRBV19 with TRBJ2-7; 8 bases map to TRBD2. The CDR3 covers 14 residues. CDR1 is LNHDA and CDR2 is SQIVND in the germline V gene (reference sequence). With V trimmed by 3 bases and J by 2 bases, 3 bases remained unmatched. The chain's CDR3 is CASSMRGDAYEQYF. The CDR3 DNA sequence: TGTGCCAGTAGTATGCGGGGGGATGCCTACGAGCAGTACTTC.

This chain joins TRBV7-9 and TRBJ1-1; possibly TRBD1 for D (5 bases). This CDR3 has 15 amino acids. Germline-derived CDR1 and CDR2 are SEHNR and FQNEAQ (reference sequence). V was clipped by 0 bases and J by 4 bases, with 12 bases between them. This CDR3 is CASSLAGALVTEAFF. CDR3 sequence (DNA): TGTGCCAGCAGCTTAGCTGGGGCTCTCGTCACTGAAGCTTTCTTT.

The chain joins TRBV6-4 to TRBJ1-1, with D hard to call. The CDR3 spans 10 residues. Per the germline V gene, CDR1 is MRHNA and CDR2 is SNTAGT. V lost 8 bases to trimming and J lost 6 bases, with 7 bases between them. The CDR3 spells CASALPEAFF. The CDR3, as DNA: TGTGCCAGCGCTCTGCCTGAAGCTTTCTTT.

This clonotype has more than one count but fewer than ten. J is TRBJ1-2 and V is TRBV6-5, with D perhaps matching TRBD1 (6 bases). The germline gives CDR1 MNHEY, CDR2 SVGAGI. Trimming cost V 6 bases and J 6 bases, with 17 bases left between them. The CDR3 loop spans 14 amino acids. CDR3 in DNA: TGTGCCAGCAGCGAACAGGGAAGAGCGGATGGCTACACCTTC. It yields the protein CASSEQGRADGYTF.

This clonotype was observed at least ten times. The V call is TRBV12-3 or TRBV12-4, the J call TRBJ1-1, with D maybe TRBD1 (6 bases). This CDR3 contains 16 residues. V gave up 5 bases and J gave up 7 bases, with 23 bases separating them. DNA of the CDR3: TGTGCCAGCAGTCTCAATACAGGGCCCCTAGGTGGTGAAGCTTTCTTT. Its translation: CASSLNTGPLGGEAFF.

J is TRBJ1-1 and V is TRBV2; D may be TRBD1 (5 bases). Germline CDR1 and CDR2: SNHLY and FYNNEI. The CDR3 runs 14 residues. Trimming shortened V by 8 bases and J by 1 base, and 14 bases separated the two germline ends. The CDR3 region is CASGGTMGNTEAFF. CDR3 nucleotides: TGTGCCAGCGGCGGGACGATGGGGAACACTGAAGCTTTCTTT.

V and J are TRBV24-1 and TRBJ2-2; tentative D call: TRBD2 (5 bases). V was cut by 3 bases and J by 0 bases, with 16 bases left in between. Germline CDR1 reads KGHDR; CDR2 reads SFDVKD. This CDR3 has 18 residues. The CDR3 protein is CATSDPTNSGANTGELFF. The CDR3 DNA reads TGTGCCACCAGTGATCCTACTAATTCCGGGGCGAACACCGGGGAGCTGTTTTTT.